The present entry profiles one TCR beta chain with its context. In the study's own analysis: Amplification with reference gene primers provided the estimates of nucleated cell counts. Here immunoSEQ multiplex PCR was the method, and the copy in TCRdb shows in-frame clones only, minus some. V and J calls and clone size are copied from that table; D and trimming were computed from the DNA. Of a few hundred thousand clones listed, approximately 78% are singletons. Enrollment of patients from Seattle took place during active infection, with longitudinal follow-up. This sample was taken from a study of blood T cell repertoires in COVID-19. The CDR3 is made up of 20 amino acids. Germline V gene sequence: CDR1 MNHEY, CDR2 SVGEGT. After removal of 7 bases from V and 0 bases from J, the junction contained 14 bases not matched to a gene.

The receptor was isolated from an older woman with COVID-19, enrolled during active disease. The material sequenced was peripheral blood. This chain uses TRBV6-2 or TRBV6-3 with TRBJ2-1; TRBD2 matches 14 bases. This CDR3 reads CASTPVKGLAGVDSYNEQFF. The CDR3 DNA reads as TGTGCCAGCACCCCTGTGAAGGGACTAGCGGGAGTGGACTCCTACAATGAGCAGTTCTTC.